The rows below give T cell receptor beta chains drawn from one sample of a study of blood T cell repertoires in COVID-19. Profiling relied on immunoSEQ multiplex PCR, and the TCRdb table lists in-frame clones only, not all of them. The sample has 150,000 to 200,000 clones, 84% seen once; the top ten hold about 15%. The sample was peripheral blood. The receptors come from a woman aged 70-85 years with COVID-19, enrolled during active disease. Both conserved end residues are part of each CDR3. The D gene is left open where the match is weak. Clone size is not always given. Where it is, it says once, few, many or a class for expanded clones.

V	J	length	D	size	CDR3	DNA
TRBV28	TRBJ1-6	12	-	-	CASSLRKDRPHF	TGTGCCAGCAGTTTGCGGAAAGATCGTCCCCACTTT
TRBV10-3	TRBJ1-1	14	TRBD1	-	CAISDGQGNSEAFF	TGTGCCATCAGTGACGGACAGGGGAATTCTGAAGCTTTCTTT
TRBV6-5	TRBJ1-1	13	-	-	CASSYTERAEAFF	TGTGCCAGCAGTTACACCGAGAGGGCTGAAGCTTTCTTT
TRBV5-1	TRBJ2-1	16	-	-	CASSSVTPSSYNEQFF	TGCGCCAGCAGCTCGGTGACACCGAGCTCCTACAATGAGCAGTTCTTC
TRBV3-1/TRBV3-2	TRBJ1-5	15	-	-	CASSQGRGGNQPQHF	TGTGCCAGCAGCCAAGGCAGGGGTGGCAATCAGCCCCAGCATTTT
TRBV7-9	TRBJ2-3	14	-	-	CASSLVGVTDTQYF	TGTGCCAGCAGCTTAGTCGGGGTCACAGATACGCAGTATTTT
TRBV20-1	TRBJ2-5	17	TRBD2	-	CSASHGGGDLGGETQYF	TGCAGTGCTAGTCATGGGGGAGGGGACTTAGGAGGGGAGACCCAGTACTTC
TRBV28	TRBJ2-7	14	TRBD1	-	CATCPRGSSYEQYF	TGTGCCACCTGCCCCAGGGGGAGCTCCTACGAGCAGTACTTC
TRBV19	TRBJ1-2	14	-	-	CASRIGAPYYGYTF	TGTGCCAGTAGGATCGGAGCCCCTTACTATGGCTACACCTTC
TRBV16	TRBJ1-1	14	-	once	CASSPGQTNTEAFF	TGTGCCAGCAGCCCAGGACAGACCAACACTGAAGCTTTCTTT
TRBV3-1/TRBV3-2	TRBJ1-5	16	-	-	CASSPTLDSSNQPQHF	TGTGCCAGCAGCCCTACTCTTGACAGCAGCAATCAGCCCCAGCATTTT
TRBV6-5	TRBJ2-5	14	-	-	CASSSNRELETQYF	TGTGCCAGCAGTTCAAACCGGGAATTGGAGACCCAGTACTTC
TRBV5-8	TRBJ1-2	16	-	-	CASREWALQTNYGYTF	TGTGCCAGCAGGGAATGGGCCCTCCAAACTAACTATGGCTACACCTTC
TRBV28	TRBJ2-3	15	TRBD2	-	CASSLGLAGMDTQYF	TGTGCCAGCAGTTTGGGACTAGCGGGGATGGATACGCAGTATTTT
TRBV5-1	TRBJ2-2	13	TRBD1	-	CASLGQGTGELFF	TGCGCCAGCTTGGGACAGGGAACCGGGGAGCTGTTTTTT
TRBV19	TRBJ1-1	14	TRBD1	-	CASSPQGGRTEAFF	TGTGCCAGTAGTCCCCAAGGGGGCAGGACTGAAGCTTTCTTT
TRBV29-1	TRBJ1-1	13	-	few	CSVERGMGTEAFF	TGCAGCGTTGAGCGAGGGATGGGTACTGAAGCTTTCTTT
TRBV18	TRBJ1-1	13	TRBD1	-	CASSPGQGFEAFF	TGTGCCAGCTCACCGGGACAGGGTTTTGAAGCTTTCTTT
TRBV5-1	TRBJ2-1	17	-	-	CASSFVPQYQAYNEQFF	TGCGCCAGCAGCTTTGTCCCTCAGTACCAGGCATACAATGAGCAGTTCTTC
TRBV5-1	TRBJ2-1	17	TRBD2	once	CASRNTPSGSSYNEQFF	TGCGCCAGCAGGAACACCCCTAGCGGCAGCTCCTACAATGAGCAGTTCTTC
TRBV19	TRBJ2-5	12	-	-	CASSTDGGTQYF	TGTGCCAGTAGCACAGACGGTGGGACCCAGTACTTC
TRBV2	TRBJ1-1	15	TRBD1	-	CASRDGTGKSSEAFF	TGTGCCAGCAGGGACGGGACAGGCAAGAGTTCTGAAGCTTTCTTT
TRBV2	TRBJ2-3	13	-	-	CASSADRSDTQYF	TGTGCCAGCAGCGCCGACAGGTCTGATACGCAGTATTTT
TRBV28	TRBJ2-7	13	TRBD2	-	CATTSGSRYEQYF	TGTGCCACCACTAGCGGGAGTAGATACGAGCAGTACTTC
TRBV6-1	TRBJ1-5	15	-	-	CASSEALQRNQPQHF	TGTGCCAGCAGTGAAGCGCTTCAGCGGAATCAGCCCCAGCATTTT
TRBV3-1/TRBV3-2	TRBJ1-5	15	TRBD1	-	CASSPPGQGGQPQHF	TGTGCCAGCAGCCCCCCGGGACAGGGCGGTCAGCCCCAGCATTTT
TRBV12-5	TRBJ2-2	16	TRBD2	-	CASDGKTSGVPGELFF	TGTGCTAGTGATGGGAAGACTAGCGGGGTCCCCGGGGAGCTGTTTTTT
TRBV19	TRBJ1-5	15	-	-	CASTYRGGSNQPQHF	TGTGCCAGTACCTACAGAGGCGGGAGCAATCAGCCCCAGCATTTT
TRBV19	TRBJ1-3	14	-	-	CASSGTLSGNTIYF	TGTGCCAGTAGTGGGACACTCTCTGGAAACACCATATATTTT
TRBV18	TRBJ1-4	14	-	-	CASSPGAENEKLFF	TGTGCCAGCTCACCAGGGGCGGAGAATGAAAAACTGTTTTTT
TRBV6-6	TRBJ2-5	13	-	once	CASRSGDQETQYF	TGTGCCAGCAGATCGGGGGACCAAGAGACCCAGTACTTC
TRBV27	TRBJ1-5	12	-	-	CASSLGDQPQHF	TGTGCCAGCAGTTTAGGAGATCAGCCCCAGCATTTT
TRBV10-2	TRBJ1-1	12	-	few	CASIGVGTEAFF	TGCGCCAGCATTGGAGTGGGTACTGAAGCTTTCTTT
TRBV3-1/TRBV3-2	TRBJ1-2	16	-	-	CASSQRSPSANYGYTF	TGTGCCAGCAGCCAAAGGAGCCCTTCCGCTAACTATGGCTACACCTTC
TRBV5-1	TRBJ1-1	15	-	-	CASSLVEGRSREAFF	TGCGCCAGCAGCTTGGTTGAGGGTCGGAGTCGGGAAGCTTTCTTT
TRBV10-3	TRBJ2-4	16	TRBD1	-	CATSGTGGILGNIQYF	TGTGCCACATCCGGGACAGGAGGAATCTTAGGGAACATTCAGTACTTC
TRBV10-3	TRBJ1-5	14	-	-	CAISELRENQPQHF	TGTGCCATCAGTGAATTGAGGGAAAATCAGCCCCAGCATTTT
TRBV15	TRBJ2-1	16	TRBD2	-	CATSRDLIAGGNEQFF	TGTGCCACCAGCAGAGATCTGATAGCGGGGGGCAATGAGCAGTTCTTC
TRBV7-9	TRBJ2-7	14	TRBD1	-	CASRSTGAPYEQYF	TGTGCCAGCAGATCGACAGGGGCCCCCTACGAGCAGTACTTC
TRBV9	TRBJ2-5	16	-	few	CASSRSGTGSGETQYF	TGTGCCAGCAGCCGTAGCGGGACAGGGAGTGGAGAGACCCAGTACTTC
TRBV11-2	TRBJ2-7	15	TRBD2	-	CASSRWTSGRDEQYF	TGTGCCAGCAGCCGATGGACTAGCGGGAGGGACGAGCAGTACTTC
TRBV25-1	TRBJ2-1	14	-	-	CASSVHPDSNEQFF	TGTGCCAGCAGTGTTCACCCCGACAGCAATGAGCAGTTCTTC
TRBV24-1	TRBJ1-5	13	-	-	CATSQDSNQPQHF	TGTGCCACCTCACAGGATAGCAATCAGCCCCAGCATTTT